A selection of T cell receptor beta chains follows, all from one sample in a study of cytomegalovirus exposure and HLA in healthy donors. The repertoire was sequenced with immunoSEQ multiplex PCR; TCRdb's copy has only in-frame clones and lacks some. The sample yields roughly 160,000 clones, over 75% seen once. The sample consisted of PBMCs. The receptor source for this set is a man between 18 and 35 years old in good health and CMV-seropositive. Both conserved end residues are part of each CDR3. A D gene is named only where the DNA matches it firmly. Size values are once, few and many counts, or a class for expanded clones, and some rows have none.

j_gene: TRBJ1-2
abundance: once
v_gene: TRBV30
d_gene: TRBD1
CDR3nt: TGTGCCTGGAGTGTATTGGGGACAGGGGGATCTCGCTTC
CDR3aa: CAWSVLGTGGSRF

j_gene: TRBJ2-7
abundance: -
v_gene: TRBV5-6
d_gene: -
CDR3nt: TGTGCCAGCAGCTTAACTTACAGGGCCGAGCAGTACTTC
CDR3aa: CASSLTYRAEQYF

j_gene: TRBJ2-5
abundance: -
v_gene: TRBV7-9
d_gene: -
CDR3nt: TGTGCCAGCAGCGGCACGCGGGATGGGACCCAGTACTTC
CDR3aa: CASSGTRDGTQYF

j_gene: TRBJ1-6
abundance: -
v_gene: TRBV14
d_gene: TRBD1
CDR3nt: TGTGCCAGCAGCAACAGGGGCCATAATTCACCCCTCCACTTT
CDR3aa: CASSNRGHNSPLHF

j_gene: TRBJ2-5
abundance: -
v_gene: TRBV6-1
d_gene: -
CDR3nt: TGTGCCAGCAGTAAAGGACCCCCCACTGGGCCCCCAGAGACCCAGTACTTC
CDR3aa: CASSKGPPTGPPETQYF

j_gene: TRBJ1-6
abundance: -
v_gene: TRBV2
d_gene: -
CDR3nt: TGTGCCAGCAGTGAACGGCAGGGACTGTCCTATAATTCACCCCTCCACTTT
CDR3aa: CASSERQGLSYNSPLHF

j_gene: TRBJ1-2
abundance: -
v_gene: TRBV5-1
d_gene: TRBD1
CDR3nt: TGCGCCAGCAGCGCCCAGGGGGTCTATGGCTACACCTTC
CDR3aa: CASSAQGVYGYTF

j_gene: TRBJ2-7
abundance: few
v_gene: TRBV10-3
d_gene: TRBD1
CDR3nt: TGTGCCAGTCGGGACAGCCTACGTGACGAGCAGTACTTC
CDR3aa: CASRDSLRDEQYF

j_gene: TRBJ2-7
abundance: -
v_gene: TRBV12-5
d_gene: TRBD1
CDR3nt: TGTGCTAGTGGTTTAGTTGGGACAGGGGGCGCAATCGGGAACGAGCAGTACTTC
CDR3aa: CASGLVGTGGAIGNEQYF

j_gene: TRBJ2-3
abundance: once
v_gene: TRBV4-2
d_gene: TRBD2
CDR3nt: TGTGCCAGCAGCCCGGGACTAGCGATTACAGATACGCAGTATTTT
CDR3aa: CASSPGLAITDTQYF

j_gene: TRBJ1-5
abundance: -
v_gene: TRBV11-2
d_gene: -
CDR3nt: TGTGCCAGCAGCTTATCCCTGGGGCAGTATAGCAATCAGCCCCAGCATTTT
CDR3aa: CASSLSLGQYSNQPQHF

j_gene: TRBJ2-6
abundance: -
v_gene: TRBV28
d_gene: -
CDR3nt: TGTGCCAGCATCCACTCTGGGGCCAACGTCCTGACTTTC
CDR3aa: CASIHSGANVLTF

j_gene: TRBJ2-7
abundance: -
v_gene: TRBV7-9
d_gene: -
CDR3nt: TGTGCCAGCAGCTTAAAGAGCTCCTACGAGCAGTACTTC
CDR3aa: CASSLKSSYEQYF

j_gene: TRBJ2-7
abundance: -
v_gene: TRBV18
d_gene: TRBD1
CDR3nt: TGTGCCAGCTCACCGATGCATGGACAGGGGACCTACGAGCAGTACTTC
CDR3aa: CASSPMHGQGTYEQYF

j_gene: TRBJ2-5
abundance: -
v_gene: TRBV9
d_gene: TRBD1
CDR3nt: TGTGCCAGCAGCGGCACGTCGTGGGGACAGGGGGGGGAGACCCAGTACTTC
CDR3aa: CASSGTSWGQGGETQYF

j_gene: TRBJ1-5
abundance: -
v_gene: TRBV7-9
d_gene: -
CDR3nt: TGTGCCAGCAGCTTAGTAAAAGGACAGAGCAATCAGCCCCAGCATTTT
CDR3aa: CASSLVKGQSNQPQHF

j_gene: TRBJ1-4
abundance: -
v_gene: TRBV19
d_gene: -
CDR3nt: TGTGCCAGTAGTATGGCGGGGACTGTGAATGAAAAACTGTTTTTT
CDR3aa: CASSMAGTVNEKLFF

j_gene: TRBJ1-6
abundance: -
v_gene: TRBV7-9
d_gene: TRBD1
CDR3nt: TGTGCCAGCAGCATTGGGACAGATAATTCACCCCTCCACTTT
CDR3aa: CASSIGTDNSPLHF

j_gene: TRBJ2-7
abundance: few
v_gene: TRBV5-1
d_gene: -
CDR3nt: TGCGCCAGCAGCTTGCCTTCCTACGAGCAGTACTTC
CDR3aa: CASSLPSYEQYF

j_gene: TRBJ2-3
abundance: -
v_gene: TRBV9
d_gene: TRBD2
CDR3nt: TGTGCCAGCACGGCCGGGACTAGCGGTAATACGCAGTATTTT
CDR3aa: CASTAGTSGNTQYF

j_gene: TRBJ1-2
abundance: -
v_gene: TRBV9
d_gene: TRBD1
CDR3nt: TGTGCCAGCAGCCGACAACAAAGGGACAGGGAGAGTGGCTACACCTTC
CDR3aa: CASSRQQRDRESGYTF

j_gene: TRBJ2-5
abundance: -
v_gene: TRBV21-1
d_gene: -
CDR3nt: TGTGCCAGCAGCACTCAAGCGGGGGGGCTAGAGACCCAGTACTTC
CDR3aa: CASSTQAGGLETQYF

j_gene: TRBJ2-2
abundance: -
v_gene: TRBV7-9
d_gene: -
CDR3nt: TGTGCCAGCAGCTTAGCCGCCGGGGGACGTAAAAATACCGGGGAGCTGTTTTTT
CDR3aa: CASSLAAGGRKNTGELFF

j_gene: TRBJ1-5
abundance: -
v_gene: TRBV7-6
d_gene: -
CDR3nt: TGTGCCAGCAGCAGCGGGGGGGCAGGGCTCGGACAGCCCCAGCATTTT
CDR3aa: CASSSGGAGLGQPQHF

j_gene: TRBJ2-3
abundance: once
v_gene: TRBV5-4
d_gene: TRBD1
CDR3nt: TGTGCCAGCAGCCGGCCGGGACAGGGGGTCGCAGATACGCAGTATTTT
CDR3aa: CASSRPGQGVADTQYF

j_gene: TRBJ2-7
abundance: -
v_gene: TRBV27
d_gene: TRBD2
CDR3nt: TGTGCCAGCAGTTTTGTGACTAGCGGGACCTACGAGCAGTACTTC
CDR3aa: CASSFVTSGTYEQYF

j_gene: TRBJ1-4
abundance: -
v_gene: TRBV4-1
d_gene: -
CDR3nt: TGCGCCAGCAGCCAAGTATTGGCAGTTAATGAAAAACTGTTTTTT
CDR3aa: CASSQVLAVNEKLFF

j_gene: TRBJ2-3
abundance: -
v_gene: TRBV6-1
d_gene: TRBD2
CDR3nt: TGTGCCAGCAGTGATTCCGGGGGGAGCACAGATACGCAGTATTTT
CDR3aa: CASSDSGGSTDTQYF

j_gene: TRBJ2-1
abundance: -
v_gene: TRBV18
d_gene: TRBD2
CDR3nt: TGTGCCAGCTCCCTGGGGACTAGCGGGTACAATGAGCAGTTCTTC
CDR3aa: CASSLGTSGYNEQFF